This T cell receptor (beta chain) was identified during a study of post-analysis software for immune sequencing data. Study at large: Patients with relapsing-remitting, secondary progressive and progressive-relapsing multiple sclerosis courses were all represented. Study-wide points: Patients had higher frequencies than controls of about 5 TRBV segments, including TRBV5-6, TRBV5-1 and TRBV20-1. Controls' normalized Chao1 diversity significantly exceeded that of multiple sclerosis patients.

Unique molecular identifiers had been added to the TCR beta cDNA libraries. Each sample of about 0.9 to 10 million input T cells yielded around 500,000 cDNA molecules, so each molecule approximated one T cell. A single record per CDR3 protein comes from TCRdb applying MiXCR to the PCR reads. Here the sample spans more than 500,000 distinct CDR3 sequences, approximately 31% being singletons. Germline lookup yields CDR1 MNHEY and CDR2 SVGAGI. The length of the CDR3 is 15 residues. V shed 4 bases and J 4 bases; nucleotides not matched to a gene: 7. With regard to this clonotype: What it binds is not known.

The sample taken for sequencing was blood. The rearrangement links TRBV6-5 to TRBJ1-1; 9 nucleotides align to TRBD1. The receptor's source is a girl between 2 and 17 years old with multiple sclerosis. As DNA, the CDR3 is TGTGCCAGCAGTTTAGGGGACAGGGCAGGCACTGAAGCTTTCTTT. Translated: CASSLGDRAGTEAFF.